This passage covers 20 T cell receptor beta chains from one sample sequenced in a study of T cell responses to AZD1222 COVID-19 vaccine. Clones were read by immunoSEQ multiplex PCR, and TCRdb kept only the in-frame ones, dropping some. Of more than 100,000 clones detected, 85% to 90% appear once; the ten largest clones hold approximately 3.1%. The sequences come from peripheral blood, collected on day 0 of AZD1222 vaccination. Receptors originate from an adult in good health.

The chain couples TRBV4-3 to TRBJ1-3; D call uncertain. The CDR3 length is 16 residues. V lost 3 bases and J lost 4, with 16 bases in between. Germline V gives CDR1 LGHNA, CDR2 YSLEER. CDR3: CASSQWWQDSGNTIYF. The CDR3 DNA sequence: TGCGCCAGCAGCCAGTGGTGGCAAGACTCGGGAAACACCATATATTTT.

This sequence joins TRBV9 and TRBJ1-2; D may be TRBD1 (5 bases). Germline V CDR1 and CDR2: SGDLS, YYNGEE. The length of the CDR3 is 14 residues. The V end was cut by 5 bases, the J end by 0 bases, with 11 bases between. CDR3 coding DNA: TGTGCCAGCAGAGCCGACAGAGCTAACTATGGCTACACCTTC. It encodes CASRADRANYGYTF. Looking up the rest from reference TRBV9 and TRBJ1-2 gives the full variable domain: DSGVTQTPKHLITATGQRVTLRCSPRSGDLSVYWYQQSLDQGLQFLIQYYNGEERAKGNILERFSAQQFPDLHSELNLSSLELGDSALYFCASRADRANYGYTFGSGTRLTVV.

This chain uses TRBV9 with TRBJ2-5, with 8 bases fitting TRBD2. Germline V CDR1 and CDR2: SGDLS, YYNGEE. Unmatched junction bases numbered 5, after V lost 0 bases and J lost 4 bases. There are 15 residues in the CDR3. Written as DNA, the CDR3 is TGTGCCAGCAGCGTAGTCGGGAGGGCCGCAGAGACCCAGTACTTC. Protein product: CASSVVGRAAETQYF.

The rearrangement joins TRBV3-1 (or the pseudogene TRBV3-2) to TRBJ2-7, with D unresolved. V lost 0 bases, J lost 3 bases, and 9 bases lay in between. This CDR3 has 14 residues. From germline, CDR1 is LGHDT and CDR2 YNNKEL (reference sequence). CDR3 sequence reads: CASSQDLSVYEQYF. The CDR3 region has the DNA TGTGCCAGCAGCCAAGATTTATCAGTCTACGAGCAGTACTTC.

This clone was picked up a small number of times. The chain carries TRBV5-6 and TRBJ1-1, with TRBD1 as a possible D gene (5 bases). CDR1 is SGHDT, CDR2 YYEEEE, per germline. The CDR3 loop spans 13 amino acids. V dropped 0 bases and J dropped 7 bases, with 10 bases sitting between them. Here the CDR3 reads CASSLAGNIEAFF. The CDR3 DNA reads as TGTGCCAGCAGCTTGGCAGGGAATATTGAAGCTTTCTTT. Supplemented by reference TRBV5-6 and TRBJ1-1, the full variable domain reads DAGVTQSPTHLIKTRGQQVTLRCSPKSGHDTVSWYQQALGQGPQFIFQYYEEEERQRGNFPDRFSGHQFPNYSSELNVNALLLGDSALYLCASSLAGNIEAFFGQGTRLTVV.

The genes are TRBV6-5 and TRBJ1-1; no clear D gene. V lost 6 bases and J lost 0, with 11 bases in between. This CDR3 is 14 amino acids long. Germline values: CDR1 MNHEY, CDR2 SVGAGI. Here the CDR3 reads CASSASYMNTEAFF. CDR3 nucleotide sequence: TGTGCCAGCAGCGCGTCTTATATGAACACTGAAGCTTTCTTT.

The chain carries TRBV11-3 and TRBJ1-1; D is uncertain. V lost 0 bases and J lost 1, with 3 bases in between. The CDR3 contains 13 residues. The germline gives CDR1 SGHNT, CDR2 YENEEA. CDR3: CASSLEANTEAFF. The CDR3 DNA sequence: TGTGCCAGCAGCTTAGAAGCGAACACTGAAGCTTTCTTT.

This clone was observed a few times. The rearrangement uses TRBV5-4 and TRBJ1-1, with D tentatively TRBD1 (6 bases). The CDR3 runs to 13 residues. V lost 4 bases, J lost 1 base, and 8 bases lay in between. Germline CDR1 SGHNT, CDR2 YYREEE (reference sequence). Here the CDR3 reads CASSPGQNTEAFF. The CDR3 DNA follows: TGTGCCAGCAGCCCGGGACAGAACACTGAAGCTTTCTTT.

The gene calls are TRBV5-4 and TRBJ2-1, with 14 bases lining up with TRBD2. The trim removed 6 bases at V and 0 bases at J, leaving 11 bases unmatched. CDR3 size: 19 residues. CDR1 and CDR2 (germline): SGHNT, YYREEE (reference sequence). The CDR3, as DNA: TGTGCCAGCACCCATGAGGGACTAGCGGGAGTAACCTCCTACAATGAGCAGTTCTTC. Protein sequence: CASTHEGLAGVTSYNEQFF. Supplemented by reference TRBV5-4 and TRBJ2-1, the full variable domain reads ETGVTQSPTHLIKTRGQQVTLRCSSQSGHNTVSWYQQALGQGPQFIFQYYREEENGRGNFPPRFSGLQFPNYSSELNVNALELDDSALYLCASTHEGLAGVTSYNEQFFGPGTRLTVL.

The chain employs TRBV15 and TRBJ1-5; D is uncertain. Trimming shortened V by 1 base and J by 6 bases, and 4 bases separated the two germline ends. Germline V gene lookup returns CDR1 LNHNV and CDR2 YYDKDF (reference sequence). The length of the CDR3 is 12 residues. The CDR3 is CATSRATQPQHF. Written as DNA, the CDR3 is TGTGCCACCAGCAGAGCTACTCAGCCCCAGCATTTT.

The rearrangement joins TRBV18 to TRBJ1-1; D is possibly TRBD1 (5 bases). The CDR3 is 16 amino acids. From germline, CDR1 is KGHSH and CDR2 LQKENI. V was pared by 2 bases and J by 1 base, with 14 bases between. The CDR3 DNA follows: TGTGCCAGCTCACCAGGGGCAGGCAGAACGAACACTGAAGCTTTCTTT. Its translation: CASSPGAGRTNTEAFF.

The chain recombines TRBV4-2 with TRBJ2-7; 7 nucleotides match TRBD1. From germline, CDR1 is LGHNA and CDR2 YNFKEQ. The ends lost 0 bases at V and 0 bases at J; junction bases unmatched: 5. The CDR3 is made up of 16 amino acids. In DNA form, the CDR3 reads TGTGCCAGCAGCCAAGAATCGACAGGGTCCTCCTACGAGCAGTACTTC. Translated, it gives CASSQESTGSSYEQYF.

The rearrangement links TRBV6-5 to TRBJ2-3, with 7 bases matching TRBD1. The CDR3 has 15 amino acids. Per germline, CDR1 MNHEY and CDR2 SVGAGI. The junction had 7 bases not matched to a gene; V was cut back by 6 bases and J by 1 base. The CDR3 here is CASSIRTGGTDTQYF. Written as DNA, the CDR3 is TGTGCCAGCAGCATTAGGACAGGAGGCACAGATACGCAGTATTTT.

Here the CDR3 DNA reads TGCAGTGCTTTTAACTATGGCTACACCTTC. Its protein is CSAFNYGYTF. This rearrangement joins TRBV20-1 to TRBJ1-2, with D hard to call. V was shortened by 5 bases and J by 1 base, with 2 bases between the two germline ends. The CDR3 runs 10 residues. Germline CDR1 is DFQATT and CDR2 is SNEGSKA (reference sequence).

This chain uses TRBV27 with TRBJ1-4; D uncertain. CDR1 and CDR2 (germline): MNHEY, SMNVEV (reference sequence). The CDR3 runs to 11 residues. Trimming took off 8 bases at V and 5 bases at J, with 6 bases between the two ends. This CDR3 is CASRGNEKLFF. The CDR3 DNA reads as TGTGCCAGCCGAGGGAATGAAAAACTGTTTTTT.

The V gene is TRBV7-2, the J gene TRBJ2-1, with 7 bases that match TRBD2. The V and J ends lost 1 base and 9 bases, in that order; junction bases with no gene match: 6. The CDR3 sequence is 14 residues long. The germline V gene has CDR1 SGHTA and CDR2 FQGNSA. The CDR3 DNA reads TGTGCCAGCAGCTTAGTAGCCAGCGGGGTTGAGCAGTTCTTC. It is translated as CASSLVASGVEQFF.

The J gene is TRBJ2-7, the V gene TRBV4-1; 7 bases fit TRBD1. This CDR3 comprises 16 residues. V was pared by 3 bases and J by 0 bases, with 8 bases of the junction left unmatched. Germline lookup yields CDR1 MGHRA and CDR2 YSYEKL. In DNA form, the CDR3 reads TGCGCCAGCAGCCACCCCGGGACAGCTCCCTCCTACGAGCAGTACTTC. Translating it yields CASSHPGTAPSYEQYF.

The genes are TRBV5-1 and TRBJ1-2; no reliable D call. CDR1 is SGHRS, CDR2 YFSETQ, per germline. CDR3 size: 15 residues. Trimming stripped 4 bases from V and 4 bases from J, with 17 bases between. CDR3 amino acids: CASSGSQAPIYGYTF. The CDR3 coding sequence is TGCGCCAGCAGCGGAAGTCAGGCGCCCATCTATGGCTACACCTTC.

The chain combines TRBV4-1 with TRBJ1-5; a possible D gene is TRBD1 (5 bases). The V end was cut by 3 bases, the J end by 9 bases, with 15 bases between. CDR1 and CDR2 (germline): MGHRA, YSYEKL. This CDR3 contains 14 residues. The CDR3 loop reads CASSQRDGQAPQHF. As DNA, the CDR3 is TGCGCCAGCAGCCAGAGGGACGGGCAAGCGCCCCAGCATTTT.

The CDR3 spells CASRTGTGDNEQYF. Written as DNA, the CDR3 is TGTGCCAGCCGTACCGGGACAGGGGACAACGAGCAGTACTTC. The chain employs TRBV11-2 and TRBJ2-7, with TRBD1 matching 10 bases. Germline assignment: CDR1 SGHAT and CDR2 FQNNGV. This CDR3 is 14 amino acids long. V was pared by 8 bases and J by 5 bases, with 9 bases of the junction left unmatched.